Detailed here is one T cell receptor beta chain. Its antigen is not identified. CDR3 size: 12 residues. Germline values: CDR1 LGHDT, CDR2 YNNKEL (reference sequence). Trimming removed 4 bases at V and 7 bases at J, with 8 bases between. Blood was drawn at first hyperthyroidism diagnosis, before any ophthalmopathy symptoms. The authors took PBMCs from roughly 10 ml fresh peripheral blood. The data belong to a study of T cells in Graves' hyperthyroidism and ophthalmopathy. The CDR3 regions of TCR beta were amplified from RNA transcripts. HTBI primers were the set used in a first-round RT-PCR of the TCR CDR3. MiXCR, applied by TCRdb to the multiplex PCR reads, yields one record per CDR3 protein. This sample has hundreds of thousands of distinct CDR3 sequences, with roughly 13% found just once. Points from the study as a whole: Researchers found most expanded thyroid clonotypes above 0.001 in blood as well.

The TCR comes from a woman aged 25 to 45 with Graves' hyperthyroidism that later progressed to Graves' ophthalmopathy. The V call is TRBV3-1, the J call TRBJ1-5; no definite D call. The material sequenced was blood. Here the CDR3 reads CASSLFGQPQHF. In DNA, the CDR3 is TGTGCCAGCAGCCTCTTTGGGCAGCCCCAGCATTTT. Using reference TRBV3-1 and TRBJ1-5 for the parts outside the CDR3, the full variable domain is DTAVSQTPKYLVTQMGNDKSIKCEQNLGHDTMYWYKQDSKKFLKIMFSYNNKELIINETVPNRFSPKSPDKAHLNLHINSLELGDSAVYFCASSLFGQPQHFGDGTRLSIL.